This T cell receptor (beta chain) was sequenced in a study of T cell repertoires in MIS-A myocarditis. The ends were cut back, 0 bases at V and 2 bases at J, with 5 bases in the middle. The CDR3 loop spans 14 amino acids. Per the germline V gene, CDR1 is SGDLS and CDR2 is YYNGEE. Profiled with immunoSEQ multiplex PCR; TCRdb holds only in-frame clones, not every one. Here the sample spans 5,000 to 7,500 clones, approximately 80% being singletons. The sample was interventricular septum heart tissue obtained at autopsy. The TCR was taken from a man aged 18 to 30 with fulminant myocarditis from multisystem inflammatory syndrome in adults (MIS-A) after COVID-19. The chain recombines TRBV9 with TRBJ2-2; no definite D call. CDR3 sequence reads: CASSVGGNTGELFF. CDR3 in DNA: TGTGCCAGCAGCGTAGGCGGTAACACCGGGGAGCTGTTTTTT. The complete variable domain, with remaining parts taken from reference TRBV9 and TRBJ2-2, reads DSGVTQTPKHLITATGQRVTLRCSPRSGDLSVYWYQQSLDQGLQFLIQYYNGEERAKGNILERFSAQQFPDLHSELNLSSLELGDSALYFCASSVGGNTGELFFGEGSRLTVL.